These T cell receptor beta chains were read from a single sample in a study of cytomegalovirus exposure and HLA in healthy donors. Clones were read by immunoSEQ multiplex PCR, and TCRdb kept only the in-frame ones, dropping some. This sample has 180,000 or so clones, with less than 80% found just once. Specimen: PBMCs. The receptors shown here come from a young man in good health and CMV-seronegative. Both conserved end residues are part of each CDR3. D genes are given only for firm matches. Only some rows state a clone size, as once, few, many or a class for expanded clones.

V gene	clone size	D gene	J gene	CDR3 protein	CDR3 DNA
TRBV4-1	.	TRBD1	TRBJ1-1	CASSQWTGQNTEAFF	TGCGCCAGCAGCCAGTGGACAGGGCAGAACACTGAAGCTTTCTTT
TRBV28	.	.	TRBJ2-2	CASSEGRRAGELFF	TGTGCCAGCAGTGAGGGAAGAAGGGCCGGGGAGCTGTTTTTT
TRBV27	.	.	TRBJ2-5	CASSPSLGVQETQYF	TGTGCCAGCAGTCCCTCCCTAGGGGTCCAAGAGACCCAGTACTTC
TRBV15	.	TRBD2	TRBJ2-5	CATSGGLAGGQETQYF	TGTGCCACCAGCGGGGGACTAGCGGGAGGACAAGAGACCCAGTACTTC
TRBV28	once	TRBD1	TRBJ1-5	CASSSLPGQRGYSNQPQHF	TGTGCCAGCAGTTCCCTTCCGGGACAGCGCGGATATAGCAATCAGCCCCAGCATTTT
TRBV4-1	few	.	TRBJ1-5	CASSQDVLSHQPQHF	TGCGCCAGCAGCCAAGATGTGTTAAGCCATCAGCCCCAGCATTTT
TRBV6-5	.	TRBD1	TRBJ1-1	CASSQTGGMNTEAFF	TGTGCCAGCAGTCAAACAGGGGGAATGAACACTGAAGCTTTCTTT
TRBV19	.	.	TRBJ1-5	CASNFVAGLNQPQHF	TGTGCCAGTAATTTCGTAGCAGGGCTCAATCAGCCCCAGCATTTT
TRBV28	.	.	TRBJ2-1	CASSLWFLYNEQFF	TGTGCCAGCAGTTTATGGTTCCTTTATAATGAGCAGTTCTTC
TRBV6-5	.	TRBD1	TRBJ2-5	CASSYWQGEGETQYF	TGTGCCAGCAGTTACTGGCAGGGGGAAGGGGAGACCCAGTACTTC
TRBV19	.	.	TRBJ2-1	CASSLGQNSYNEQFF	TGTGCCAGTAGCCTGGGGCAGAATTCCTACAATGAGCAGTTCTTC
TRBV5-1	.	.	TRBJ2-7	CASSLASRIPHEQYF	TGCGCCAGCAGCTTGGCCTCTAGAATCCCCCACGAGCAGTACTTC
TRBV6-1	.	.	TRBJ1-4	CASSEQGTAKLFF	TGTGCCAGCAGTGAACAGGGTACGGCCAAACTGTTTTTT
TRBV5-1	.	TRBD2	TRBJ2-3	CASSPKTSAATDTQYF	TGCGCCAGCAGCCCTAAAACTAGCGCCGCGACAGATACGCAGTATTTT
TRBV7-2	.	.	TRBJ1-2	CASSLTQGSVYGYTF	TGTGCCAGCAGCTTAACGCAGGGGTCAGTCTATGGCTACACCTTC
TRBV6-5	once	TRBD1	TRBJ1-1	CASSSPGTGGSVAFF	TGTGCCAGCAGTTCGCCCGGGACAGGGGGCTCTGTGGCTTTCTTT
TRBV30	.	.	TRBJ1-1	CAWKRGGPGEAFF	TGTGCCTGGAAGAGGGGGGGCCCTGGTGAAGCTTTCTTT
TRBV5-5	.	TRBD2	TRBJ2-1	CASSPGLAGGPGNEQFF	TGTGCCAGCAGCCCTGGACTAGCGGGAGGGCCGGGCAATGAGCAGTTCTTC
TRBV19	few	TRBD1	TRBJ2-7	CASSRTGGGYEQYF	TGTGCCAGTAGTCGAACAGGGGGAGGATACGAGCAGTACTTC
TRBV2	.	.	TRBJ2-7	CASRWTQNYEQYF	TGTGCCAGCAGGTGGACTCAAAATTACGAGCAGTACTTC
TRBV19	.	.	TRBJ2-6	CASSVASGANVLTF	TGTGCCAGTAGTGTGGCCTCTGGGGCCAACGTCCTGACTTTC
TRBV29-1	few	TRBD2	TRBJ2-2	CSVRGTSGRIVGELFF	TGCAGCGTCCGAGGGACTAGCGGGAGAATCGTCGGGGAGCTGTTTTTT
TRBV28	.	TRBD2	TRBJ2-7	CASTNSGTVYEQYF	TGTGCCAGCACCAATAGCGGGACCGTCTACGAGCAGTACTTC
TRBV7-9	.	.	TRBJ1-1	CASSLGSGLGEAFF	TGTGCCAGCAGCTTAGGTTCAGGGTTGGGTGAAGCTTTCTTT
TRBV28	.	.	TRBJ2-3	CASSLWPGVADTQYF	TGTGCCAGCAGTTTATGGCCGGGAGTGGCAGATACGCAGTATTTT
TRBV7-2	.	.	TRBJ2-6	CASSSTPFNVLTF	TGTGCCAGCAGCTCGACTCCTTTCAACGTCCTGACTTTC
TRBV5-1	few	.	TRBJ2-5	CASSPGTAGETQYF	TGCGCCAGCAGCCCAGGGACTGCCGGGGAGACCCAGTACTTC
TRBV11-2	few	TRBD2	TRBJ2-7	CASSPTNRLAGATYEQYF	TGTGCCAGCAGCCCTACGAATCGACTAGCGGGGGCCACCTACGAGCAGTACTTC
TRBV6-1	.	.	TRBJ2-2	CASSGAGRGPGELFF	TGTGCCAGCAGTGGCGCCGGGAGGGGGCCCGGGGAGCTGTTTTTT
TRBV5-1	.	.	TRBJ2-3	CASSSGLIFTDTQYF	TGCGCCAGCAGCTCGGGACTTATTTTCACAGATACGCAGTATTTT
TRBV30	.	.	TRBJ1-5	CAWSAGLDQPQHF	TGTGCCTGGAGTGCAGGGTTGGATCAGCCCCAGCATTTT
TRBV6-5	.	.	TRBJ1-1	CASSYSRQGIEAFF	TGTGCCAGCAGTTACTCGCGGCAGGGGATTGAAGCTTTCTTT
TRBV5-1	.	.	TRBJ1-6	CASRTTGTRNSPLHF	TGCGCCAGCAGGACAACCGGGACACGGAATTCACCCCTCCACTTT
TRBV19	.	TRBD2	TRBJ2-7	CASNPSGTSYEQYF	TGTGCCAGTAACCCTAGCGGGACTTCCTACGAGCAGTACTTC
TRBV4-1	.	.	TRBJ1-2	CASSQDLGGADPNYGYTF	TGCGCCAGCAGCCAAGATTTGGGGGGGGCAGATCCTAACTATGGCTACACCTTC
TRBV28	.	TRBD1	TRBJ1-4	CASSQLTGTGGGKLFF	TGTGCCAGCAGTCAATTAACCGGGACAGGGGGGGGAAAACTGTTTTTT
TRBV27	.	.	TRBJ2-7	CASSTRQGGEQYF	TGTGCCAGCAGTACCCGACAGGGAGGTGAGCAGTACTTC
TRBV27	.	.	TRBJ2-1	CASSLQTSTRGEQFF	TGTGCCAGCAGTTTACAAACCTCAACTAGAGGTGAGCAGTTCTTC
TRBV18	.	TRBD2	TRBJ2-1	CASSPQGLDSNEQFF	TGTGCCAGCTCACCCCAGGGACTAGACAGCAATGAGCAGTTCTTC
TRBV10-3	.	.	TRBJ2-7	CASTSGLRSYEQYF	TGTGCCTCCACCTCAGGGCTCCGATCCTACGAGCAGTACTTC
TRBV6-6	few	TRBD2	TRBJ2-1	CASSTSGGYNEQFF	TGTGCCAGCAGTACTAGCGGGGGGTACAATGAGCAGTTCTTC
TRBV2	.	.	TRBJ2-3	CASGNRDTDTQYF	TGTGCCAGCGGGAACCGGGACACAGATACGCAGTATTTT
TRBV27	.	TRBD1	TRBJ1-3	CASSLGTGGGNTIYF	TGTGCCAGCAGTTTAGGGACAGGGGGCGGAAACACCATATATTTT
TRBV28	.	TRBD1	TRBJ2-3	CASSLSRTGRSDTQYF	TGTGCCAGCAGTTTATCTCGGACAGGGCGGTCCGATACGCAGTATTTT
TRBV5-4	.	TRBD2	TRBJ2-5	CASSRGLAGGQETQYF	TGTGCCAGCAGCCGGGGACTAGCGGGGGGGCAAGAGACCCAGTACTTC
TRBV5-6	.	.	TRBJ2-7	CASSFPSGYYEQYF	TGTGCCAGCAGCTTTCCCTCAGGTTACTACGAGCAGTACTTC
TRBV6-5	.	.	TRBJ2-2	CASSDFGGNTGELFF	TGTGCCAGCAGCGACTTCGGGGGGAACACCGGGGAGCTGTTTTTT
TRBV6-1	.	TRBD1	TRBJ2-7	CASSEPGQGHEQYF	TGTGCCAGCAGTGAACCGGGACAGGGTCACGAGCAGTACTTC
TRBV27	.	TRBD1	TRBJ1-1	CASRAQGQGVVGYTEAFF	TGTGCCAGCAGAGCTCAGGGACAGGGTGTCGTGGGGTACACTGAAGCTTTCTTT